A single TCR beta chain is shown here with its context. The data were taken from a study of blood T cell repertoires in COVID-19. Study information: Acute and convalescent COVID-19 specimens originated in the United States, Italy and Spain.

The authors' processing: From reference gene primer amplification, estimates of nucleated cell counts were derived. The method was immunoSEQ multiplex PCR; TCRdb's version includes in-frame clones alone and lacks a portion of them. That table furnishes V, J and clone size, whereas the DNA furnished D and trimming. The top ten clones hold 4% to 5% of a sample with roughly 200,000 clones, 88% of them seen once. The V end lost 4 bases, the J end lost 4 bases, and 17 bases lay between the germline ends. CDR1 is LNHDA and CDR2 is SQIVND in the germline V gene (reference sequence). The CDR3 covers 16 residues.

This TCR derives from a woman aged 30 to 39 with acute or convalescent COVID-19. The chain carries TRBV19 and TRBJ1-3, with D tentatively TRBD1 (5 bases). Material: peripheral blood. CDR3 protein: CASSSPRLPGGNTIYF. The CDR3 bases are TGTGCCAGTAGTAGTCCACGGCTACCAGGGGGAAACACCATATATTTT.